Below are 5 T cell receptor beta chains sequenced from a single sample in a study of blood T cell repertoires in COVID-19. Profiled with immunoSEQ multiplex PCR; TCRdb holds only in-frame clones, not every one. The sample consists of under 75,000 clones, roughly 80% of them appearing once. The sequencing sample was made of peripheral blood. The receptors originated from a man aged 60 to 75 with acute or convalescent COVID-19.

In its sample, this clone was seen a few times. The chain recombines TRBV30 with TRBJ1-4, with 7 bases matching TRBD1. CDR1 and CDR2 (germline): GTSNPN, SVGIG (reference sequence). CDR3 size: 15 residues. V lost 7 bases to trimming and J lost 0 bases; unmatched junction nucleotides: 8. CDR3 amino acids: CAFIRGDATNEKLFF. The CDR3 nucleotides read TGTGCCTTCATCAGGGGGGACGCAACTAATGAAAAACTGTTTTTT.

CDR3 region: CASSQAVGTATNEKLFF. The CDR3 DNA is TGCGCCAGCAGCCAAGCGGTGGGGACAGCAACTAATGAAAAACTGTTTTTT. The chain recombines TRBV4-1 with TRBJ1-4; 7 bases fit TRBD1. The CDR3 sequence is 17 residues long. Trimming cost V 1 base and J 0 bases; bases outside gene matches: 5. Germline CDR1 is MGHRA and CDR2 is YSYEKL.

The chain joins TRBV24-1 to TRBJ2-1, with D possibly matching TRBD1 (6 bases). Germline V gene data show CDR1 as KGHDR and CDR2 as SFDVKD. V lost 1 base and J 12 bases, leaving 12 bases between the germline ends. CDR3 length: 13 residues. CDR3 nucleotides: TGTGCCACCAGTGATTTTTTGGGGGCGCGGCAGTTCTTC. Translation gives CATSDFLGARQFF.

This chain links TRBV7-2 with TRBJ1-2, with no clear D. Trimming left V 2 bases short and J 5 bases short, with 12 bases between. The CDR3 runs to 14 residues. Per the germline V gene, CDR1 is SGHTA and CDR2 is FQGNSA. Here the CDR3 reads CASSLQTAPYGYTF. The CDR3 DNA reads TGTGCCAGCAGCTTACAAACAGCCCCTTATGGCTACACCTTC. Drawing the rest from reference TRBV7-2 and TRBJ1-2, the complete variable domain is GAGVSQSPSNKVTEKGKDVELRCDPISGHTALYWYRQSLGQGLEFLIYFQGNSAPDKSGLPSDRFSAERTGGSVSTLTIQRTQQEDSAVYLCASSLQTAPYGYTFGSGTRLTVV.

The chain has TRBV14 and TRBJ2-1; TRBD2 matches at 10 bases. This CDR3 has 16 amino acids. Trimming removed 6 bases from V and 6 bases from J; junction bases left unmatched: 11. CDR1 and CDR2 (germline): SGHDN, FVKESK. This CDR3 is CASSRAIAGGPNEQFF. The CDR3 DNA follows: TGTGCCAGCAGTCGAGCGATAGCGGGAGGACCCAATGAGCAGTTCTTC.